One sample yielded the 18 T cell receptor beta chains listed below, sequenced in a study of early T cells in non-severe SARS-CoV-2 infection. One entry per CDR3 protein results from TCRdb running MiXCR on the 5' RACE reads. The profile shows 65,000 to 70,000 distinct CDR3 sequences, 9.5% to 15% of them singletons. The sample comprised whole blood. Receptors originate from an adult who was a healthcare worker with PCR-confirmed SARS-CoV-2 infection or an uninfected control (not recorded which).

In this sample, this clonotype turned up many times. The V call is TRBV12-3 or TRBV12-4, the J call TRBJ2-7; D is possibly TRBD1 or TRBD2 (6 bases each). V was trimmed by 3 bases and J by 0 bases, leaving 9 bases between them. The CDR3 covers 14 residues. The CDR3 coding sequence is TGTGCCAGCAGTTTGAGGGGGGCCTCCTACGAGCAGTACTTC. Protein product: CASSLRGASYEQYF.

This clonotype was seen ten or more times. The V gene is TRBV12-3 or TRBV12-4, the J gene TRBJ1-2; weak D call: TRBD1 (5 bases). CDR3 length: 14 amino acids. Trimming shortened V by 3 bases and J by 0 bases, and 8 bases separated the two germline ends. In nucleotides, the CDR3 is TGTGCCAGCAGTTTGGGACGGACTAACTATGGCTACACCTTC. Translating gives CASSLGRTNYGYTF.

This clonotype was observed many times. The chain is built from TRBV7-2 and TRBJ2-1; TRBD2 matches at 8 bases. The ends lost 4 bases at V and 11 bases at J; junction bases unmatched: 10. CDR1 is SGHTA and CDR2 is FQGNSA in the germline V gene. This CDR3 is built from 14 residues. CDR3 in DNA: TGTGCCAGCAGCTCCACGGGACTAGACCGGAAGCAGTTCTTC. It specifies CASSSTGLDRKQFF.

This clonotype was observed a handful of times. This sequence joins TRBV6-1 and TRBJ2-5, with D hard to call. CDR1 and CDR2 (germline): MNHNS, SASEGT. With 0 bases removed from V and 5 bases from J, the gap between germline ends came to 10 bases. The CDR3 sequence is 14 residues long. The chain's CDR3 is CASSEARRRETQYF. For the CDR3, the DNA is TGTGCCAGCAGTGAAGCACGGAGAAGGGAGACCCAGTACTTC.

This clonotype was seen ten or more times. The chain uses TRBV20-1 and TRBJ2-5; TRBD2 is a possible D gene (5 bases). The ends were cut back, 6 bases at V and 5 bases at J, with 19 bases in the middle. CDR1 is DFQATT and CDR2 is SNEGSKA in the germline V gene (reference sequence). This CDR3 is 14 amino acids long. The CDR3 sequence is CSARPPTSFETQYF. The DNA for the CDR3 is TGCAGTGCAAGACCCCCTACTAGTTTCGAGACCCAGTACTTC.

This clonotype was recorded many times. This chain connects TRBV5-6 to TRBJ1-2; D unclear. The CDR3 loop spans 13 amino acids. Trimming left V 4 bases short and J 4 bases short, with 11 bases between. The germline V gene has CDR1 SGHDT and CDR2 YYEEEE. The CDR3 protein is CASSLGGVYGYTF. The CDR3 bases are TGTGCCAGCAGCCTAGGAGGAGTCTATGGCTACACCTTC.

This chain connects TRBV10-3 to TRBJ1-5, with D possibly matching TRBD1 (5 bases). Trimming took 4 bases from V and 2 from J, leaving 9 bases between them. Per the germline V gene, CDR1 is ENHRY and CDR2 is SYGVKD. The CDR3 totals 14 residues. The DNA for the CDR3 is TGTGCCATCAGTGGGGACGCACGCAATCAGCCCCAGCATTTT. Translation gives CAISGDARNQPQHF.

This clonotype has just a few counts. This may be a read error, as it is one base from a much larger clone. The chain couples TRBV10-3 to TRBJ1-3; no firm D call. The germline V gene encodes CDR1 ENHRY and CDR2 SYGVKD. The CDR3 loop spans 14 amino acids. V was trimmed by 6 bases and J by 6 bases, leaving 15 bases between them. In nucleotides, the CDR3 is TGTGCCATCAGAGCGGACGCCTATGAAAACACCATATATTTT. It yields the protein CAIRADAYENTIYF.

This clonotype turned up a few times. The genes are TRBV7-3 and TRBJ2-1; 8 nucleotides agree with TRBD2. After removal of 5 bases from V and 3 bases from J, the junction contained 9 bases not matched to a gene. The CDR3 consists of 16 residues. Germline loops: CDR1 SGHTA, CDR2 FQGTGA. The CDR3 sequence is CASSQDPGTSYNEQFF. CDR3 nucleotide sequence: TGTGCCAGCAGCCAAGACCCCGGGACTAGCTACAATGAGCAGTTCTTC.

This clonotype has just a few counts. V usage is TRBV6-5 and J usage is TRBJ2-1; no reliable D call. Germline V lookup: CDR1 MNHEY, CDR2 SVGAGI. This CDR3 spans 15 amino acids. With 0 bases removed from V and 0 bases from J, the gap between germline ends came to 6 bases. CDR3 region: CASSYSKGSYNEQFF. DNA for the CDR3: TGTGCCAGCAGTTACTCGAAAGGCTCCTACAATGAGCAGTTCTTC.

The genes are TRBV5-1 and TRBJ2-1, with TRBD2 matching 7 bases. J lost 8 bases, V lost 0 bases, and 8 bases had no gene match. Germline V CDR1 and CDR2: SGHRS, YFSETQ. The CDR3 sequence is 15 residues long. CDR3 sequence: CASSLDSGAGDEQFF. CDR3 DNA sequence: TGCGCCAGCAGCTTGGACAGCGGGGCCGGCGATGAGCAGTTCTTC.

This clonotype has only a few counts. The V and J genes are TRBV20-1 and TRBJ2-3; 9 bases agree with TRBD2. The CDR3 is 15 residues long. V gave up 3 bases and J gave up 1 base; unmatched junction bases: 5. CDR1 and CDR2 from the germline V gene are DFQATT and SNEGSKA (reference sequence). CDR3 amino acids: CSARVIAGGTDTQYF. CDR3 bases: TGCAGTGCTAGGGTAATAGCGGGGGGCACAGATACGCAGTATTTT.

The chain links TRBV29-1 to TRBJ2-1; D call uncertain. Germline V gives CDR1 SQVTM, CDR2 ANQGSEA. This CDR3 spans 8 amino acids. V shed 7 bases and J shed 7 bases, with 2 bases lying between them. CDR3 loop: CSANEQFF. The CDR3 DNA sequence: TGCAGCGCGAATGAGCAGTTCTTC.

This clonotype has a count of ten or more. The V call is TRBV7-2, the J call TRBJ2-1; 13 positions agree with TRBD2. V trimming: 0 bases; J trimming: 5 bases; junction bases outside the gene matches: 4. Germline V CDR1 and CDR2: SGHTA, FQGNSA. The CDR3 has 17 amino acids. The CDR3 bases are TGTGCCAGCAGCTTAGCCGCGGGACTAGCGGGGAACAATGAGCAGTTCTTC. Protein product: CASSLAAGLAGNNEQFF.

This clonotype appeared many times. The gene calls are TRBV27 and TRBJ2-2; 8 nucleotides match TRBD1. The CDR3 covers 16 residues. Germline-derived CDR1 and CDR2 are MNHEY and SMNVEV (reference sequence). The ends lost 6 bases at V and 3 bases at J; junction bases unmatched: 9. The CDR3 loop is CASSFVTGVDTGELFF. The CDR3 DNA follows: TGTGCCAGCAGCTTTGTGACAGGGGTGGACACCGGGGAGCTGTTTTTT.

This clonotype was counted many times. This chain uses TRBV6-5 with TRBJ2-1; 7 positions match TRBD2. With 8 bases clipped from V and 10 bases from J, the junction kept 8 bases outside the gene matches. The CDR3 spans 12 residues. CDR1 is MNHEY and CDR2 is SVGAGI in the germline V gene. CDR3 residues: CASSQRGEEQFF. The DNA of the CDR3 is TGTGCCAGCTCGCAGCGGGGCGAGGAGCAGTTCTTC.

In its sample, this clonotype was seen many times. The gene calls are TRBV6-1 and TRBJ1-5; D possibly corresponds to TRBD1 (5 bases). V lost 7 bases and J lost 0, with 13 bases in between. The CDR3 covers 15 residues. CDR1 and CDR2 (germline): MNHNS, SASEGT. The CDR3, as DNA: TGTGCCAGCACCAATGGGGGGTCTAGCAATCAGCCCCAGCATTTT. This encodes CASTNGGSSNQPQHF.

The chain recombines TRBV6-4 with TRBJ1-2, with TRBD1 as a possible D gene (5 bases). This CDR3 has 12 residues. Germline V gene sequence: CDR1 MRHNA, CDR2 SNTAGT. V lost 0 bases to trimming and J lost 10 bases, with 9 bases between them. The CDR3 sequence is CASSDSDRYYTF. The CDR3 coding sequence is TGTGCCAGCAGTGACTCCGACAGATACTACACCTTC.